This TCR beta chain was captured by sequencing in a study of T-cell memory formation after mild COVID-19. Study conclusions and caveats: Contracting CD4+ clones lay largely in CM and EM, with CD8+ ones residing in EMRA. Cross-reactive memory apparently joined, as some responding clones appeared in pre-infection memory. Clonal second-wave expansions that peaked on day 37 had unconfirmed SARS-CoV-2 specificity.

5'RACE primed at constant segments yielded TCR alpha and TCR beta cDNA libraries bearing sample barcodes and UMIs. TCRdb re-called the 5' RACE reads with MiXCR, one entry per CDR3 protein. The sample carries about 470,000 distinct CDR3 sequences, 25% recorded once. Turning to this clonotype: Its antigen is as yet unknown.

J lost 9 bases, V lost 4 bases, and 6 bases had no gene match. The CDR3 has 14 residues. The receptor comes from an adult woman who had mild COVID-19 (a few samples of this study predate the infection). Cell type and time point are not known. Sequenced input: PBMCs or a T cell subset sorted from them (not recorded which). The genes are TRBV12-3 or TRBV12-4 and TRBJ1-5; TRBD1 aligns across 10 bases. The CDR3 DNA follows: TGTGCCAGCAGTTCCGGACAGGGGGAGAGGCCCCAGCATTTT. It yields the protein CASSSGQGERPQHF.